This entry features one T cell receptor (beta chain) sequence. Its specificity is not known. Only in-frame clones appear in the TCRdb table, and some are missing; sequencing was by immunoSEQ multiplex PCR. The sample includes 1.5 million to 2.5 million clones, about 95% seen only once; the top ten take 0.9% to 1.5%. Positively selected for CCR7, the CD45RO-negative cells used as naive CD8 cells excluded terminally differentiated effector memory CD45RA+ cells. The ends were cut back, 0 bases at V and 2 bases at J, with 12 bases in the middle. The CDR3 runs to 15 residues. The germline CDR1 and CDR2 sequences are SGDLS and YYNGEE. This sample was taken from a study of shared clonotypes between healthy human individuals. General study points: Sharing across four donors was seen in 5% to 5.5% of naive CD4 clonotypes. Represented genetic and exposure-history diversity was restricted by having few donors.

V gene TRBV9 combines with J gene TRBJ2-7, with D perhaps TRBD1 (6 bases). The receptor was derived from a man between 18 and 29 years old in good health. The sequencing input was naive CD8+ T cells sorted from blood. This CDR3 reads CASSVGVTGTYEQYF. CDR3 nucleotide sequence: TGTGCCAGCAGCGTAGGGGTCACAGGGACCTACGAGCAGTACTTC. The variable domain in full, completed from reference TRBV9 and TRBJ2-7, reads DSGVTQTPKHLITATGQRVTLRCSPRSGDLSVYWYQQSLDQGLQFLIQYYNGEERAKGNILERFSAQQFPDLHSELNLSSLELGDSALYFCASSVGVTGTYEQYFGPGTRLTVT.